The 23 T cell receptor beta chains below come from one sample, sequenced in a study of T cell responses to AZD1222 COVID-19 vaccine. Assay used: immunoSEQ multiplex PCR; TCRdb lists only in-frame clones, some missing. Of around 110,000 clones in the sample, roughly 88% are singletons; the top ten hold 3.9%. The sample here was peripheral blood, taken on day 0 of MenACWY control vaccination. These receptors were taken from an adult in good health.

The chain couples TRBV6-1 to TRBJ2-7; D ambiguous. Germline assignment: CDR1 MNHNS and CDR2 SASEGT. The ends were cut back, 3 bases at V and 0 bases at J, with 9 bases in the middle. This CDR3 is built from 14 residues. CDR3 loop: CASSEAYASYEQYF. CDR3 coding DNA: TGTGCCAGCAGTGAGGCTTATGCCTCCTACGAGCAGTACTTC.

The chain has TRBV10-3 and TRBJ2-7, with 10 bases identical to TRBD1. The V segment lost 6 bases and the J segment 4 bases; nucleotides outside the gene matches: 6. The CDR3 has 14 amino acids. Germline V gene data show CDR1 as ENHRY and CDR2 as SYGVKD. DNA for the CDR3: TGTGCCATCAGCCCTCGACAGGGGGCTTACGAGCAGTACTTC. It is translated as CAISPRQGAYEQYF.

The rearrangement links TRBV2 to TRBJ1-2, with unresolved D. Germline V gene sequence: CDR1 SNHLY, CDR2 FYNNEI. V gave up 3 bases and J gave up 0 bases, with 11 bases separating them. The CDR3 sequence is 15 residues long. The CDR3, as DNA: TGTGCCAGCAGTGAGTGGGCGGGAGCTAACTATGGCTACACCTTC. Its translation is CASSEWAGANYGYTF.

The chain recombines TRBV29-1 with TRBJ2-1; 13 positions match TRBD2. This CDR3 has 15 amino acids. Trimming removed 1 base from V and 9 bases from J; junction bases left unmatched: 6. The germline CDR1 and CDR2 sequences are SQVTM and ANQGSEA. CDR3 residues: CSVEARLAGGREQFF. CDR3 in DNA: TGCAGCGTTGAAGCGCGACTAGCGGGGGGCCGTGAGCAGTTCTTC.

Concerning this clone: At one boundary the junction diverges from the germline segment, which might be a read error. The rearrangement links TRBV11-3 to TRBJ2-1; D remains ambiguous. This CDR3 is 16 amino acids long. CDR1 is SGHNT and CDR2 is YENEEA in the germline V gene. CDR3 DNA: TGTGCCAACAGCTTAGGCATCGGTTACTCCTACAATGAGCAGTTCTTC. Protein sequence: CANSLGIGYSYNEQFF.

This clone was seen just once. This chain uses TRBV6-2 or TRBV6-3 with TRBJ1-2, with a tentative D call TRBD1 (5 bases). There are 15 residues in the CDR3. V was trimmed by 0 bases and J by 4 bases, leaving 12 bases between them. The germline CDR1 and CDR2 sequences are MNHEY and SVGEGT. Here the CDR3 DNA reads TGTGCCAGCAGTTACTCGAGCGGGAGGGGCTATGGCTACACCTTC. Amino acid sequence: CASSYSSGRGYGYTF.

This sequence joins TRBV10-3 and TRBJ1-1, with TRBD1 matching over 8 bases. The germline CDR1 and CDR2 sequences are ENHRY and SYGVKD. V lost 0 bases, J lost 12 bases, and 6 bases stayed unmatched. The CDR3 sequence is 13 residues long. The CDR3 nucleotides read TGTGCCATCAGTGAGTCGAATGGCAGGGGGCCTTTCTTT. This codes for CAISESNGRGPFF.

The sample holds a few counts of this clone. This chain connects TRBV6-2 or TRBV6-3 to TRBJ1-2, with 10 bases matching TRBD1. With 6 bases clipped from V and 2 bases from J, the junction kept 18 bases outside the gene matches. The CDR3 is 19 residues long. CDR1 MNHEY and CDR2 SVGEGT come from the germline V gene. The CDR3 DNA sequence: TGTGCCAGCAGCCAGCGCTATGGGACAGGGGATCCCAAGAACTATGGCTACACCTTC. It yields the protein CASSQRYGTGDPKNYGYTF.

This chain joins TRBV19 and TRBJ1-5, with TRBD1 matching 10 bases. The CDR3 runs to 13 residues. Germline CDR1 and CDR2: LNHDA and SQIVND (reference sequence). V shed 3 bases, J shed 8 bases, and the junction held 1 base outside the gene matches. The CDR3 DNA reads TGTGCCAGTAGTATGGACAGGGGGGAGCCCCAGCATTTT. This codes for CASSMDRGEPQHF.

The chain joins TRBV5-6 to TRBJ1-6, with TRBD1 matching over 7 bases. The CDR3 totals 13 residues. Germline V gives CDR1 SGHDT, CDR2 YYEEEE. V was clipped by 5 bases and J by 8 bases; unmatched bases: 4. In DNA, the CDR3 is TGTGCCAGCAGTGACAGGGCTTATTCACCCCTCCACTTT. As protein: CASSDRAYSPLHF.

CDR3 DNA sequence: TGTGCCAGCAGCCAAGAAACAAGGTATGGCTACACCTTC. Translated: CASSQETRYGYTF. This chain links TRBV3-1 (or the pseudogene TRBV3-2) with TRBJ1-2, with D hard to call. There are 13 residues in the CDR3. V was trimmed by 0 bases and J by 5 bases, leaving 7 bases between them. The V gene's germline CDR1 is LGHDT and CDR2 YNNKEL (reference sequence).

This rearrangement joins TRBV4-3 to TRBJ2-1, with D possibly TRBD2 on 6 matching bases. This CDR3 region has 17 residues. Germline V gives CDR1 LGHNA, CDR2 YSLEER. The V end lost 3 bases, the J end lost 6 bases, and 21 bases lay between the germline ends. The CDR3 region is CASSQRWGLVGGNEQFF. The CDR3 DNA is TGCGCCAGCAGCCAGAGGTGGGGCCTCGTGGGGGGCAATGAGCAGTTCTTC.

A single count supports this clone. V and J are TRBV5-6 and TRBJ2-7; 7 bases align to TRBD1. The CDR3 is 14 amino acids. Germline V lookup: CDR1 SGHDT, CDR2 YYEEEE. V lost 3 bases, J lost 2 bases, and 5 bases stayed unmatched. The CDR3 loop is CASSYLTGTYEQYF. The CDR3, as DNA: TGTGCCAGCAGCTACCTGACAGGGACCTACGAGCAGTACTTC.

The chain links TRBV29-1 to TRBJ2-2, with 7 bases fitting TRBD2. The CDR3 sequence is 16 residues long. The V and J ends lost 2 bases and 5 bases, in that order; junction bases with no gene match: 11. Germline CDR1 SQVTM, CDR2 ANQGSEA. The CDR3 here is CSVEFFGTGGTGELFF. In DNA form, the CDR3 reads TGCAGCGTTGAATTCTTCGGTACCGGGGGGACCGGGGAGCTGTTTTTT.

This clone occurred a few times. This chain connects TRBV3-1 (or the pseudogene TRBV3-2) to TRBJ1-5; the D is unclear. Per germline, CDR1 LGHDT and CDR2 YNNKEL (reference sequence). The CDR3 runs 14 residues. The V end was cut by 2 bases, the J end by 1 base, with 6 bases between. For the CDR3, the DNA is TGTGCCAGCAGCCAAAGGTTAAGCAATCAGCCCCAGCATTTT. As protein: CASSQRLSNQPQHF.

This chain joins TRBV12-3 or TRBV12-4 and TRBJ1-2, with 11 nucleotides matching TRBD1. V lost 5 bases, J lost 8 bases, and 4 bases stayed unmatched. This CDR3 has 13 amino acids. This chain's CDR3 is CASSRRDRGGYTF. In DNA form, the CDR3 reads TGTGCCAGCAGTCGCCGGGACAGGGGGGGCTACACCTTC.

This chain joins TRBV15 and TRBJ2-2; TRBD2 agrees at 9 bases. The V segment lost 5 bases and the J segment 1 base; nucleotides outside the gene matches: 5. CDR1 LNHNV and CDR2 YYDKDF come from the germline V gene (reference sequence). The CDR3 has 16 residues. CDR3: CATSRLTSGNTGELFF. The CDR3 coding sequence is TGTGCCACCAGCCGTCTGACTAGCGGGAACACCGGGGAGCTGTTTTTT.

The genes are TRBV6-5 and TRBJ1-5; the D gene is possibly TRBD1 (5 bases). This CDR3 is built from 14 residues. The germline V and J ends were trimmed by 6 bases and 5 bases, with 14 bases remaining between them. Per the germline V gene, CDR1 is MNHEY and CDR2 is SVGAGI. CDR3 residues: CASRHAGYDQPQHF. CDR3 in DNA: TGTGCCAGCAGGCACGCAGGGTACGATCAGCCCCAGCATTTT.

The rearrangement links TRBV6-2 or TRBV6-3 to TRBJ1-6, with 9 bases identical to TRBD1. The CDR3 consists of 19 residues. From germline, CDR1 is MNHEY and CDR2 SVGEGT. Trimming cost V 0 bases and J 6 bases; bases outside gene matches: 12. The CDR3 DNA reads TGTGCCAGCAGTTACTCGTCCCCTACCCGGGACAGGGCTAATTCACCCCTCCACTTT. Protein product: CASSYSSPTRDRANSPLHF.

This clone turned up a few times. The chain joins TRBV25-1 to TRBJ2-7; D unclear. Germline V lookup: CDR1 MGHDK, CDR2 SYGVNS. The CDR3 has 13 amino acids. Trimming shortened V by 10 bases and J by 2 bases, and 15 bases separated the two germline ends. The CDR3: CATGPRWAYEQYF. The CDR3 DNA follows: TGTGCCACCGGGCCTCGTTGGGCCTACGAGCAGTACTTC.

The V call is TRBV7-8, the J call TRBJ1-2, with 7 nucleotides matching TRBD1. V trimming: 1 base; J trimming: 5 bases; junction bases outside the gene matches: 4. This CDR3 is built from 14 residues. CDR1 SGHVS and CDR2 FQNEAQ come from the germline V gene. This CDR3 reads CASSLGTGPYGYTF. In DNA form, the CDR3 reads TGTGCCAGCAGCTTAGGGACAGGACCTTATGGCTACACCTTC.

The rearrangement links TRBV6-5 to TRBJ2-1; D is uncertain. This CDR3 contains 11 residues. Deletions cut 2 bases from V and 8 bases from J, with 4 bases between. Germline V gene sequence: CDR1 MNHEY, CDR2 SVGAGI. CDR3 sequence (DNA): TGTGCCAGCAGTTACGGCTATGAGCAGTTCTTC. It is translated as CASSYGYEQFF.

The gene calls are TRBV28 and TRBJ2-7; 7 bases are shared with TRBD1. In germline, CDR1 is MDHEN, CDR2 SYDVKM. V lost 6 bases to trimming and J lost 2 bases; unmatched junction nucleotides: 22. This CDR3 has 19 amino acids. The CDR3 sequence is CASSSPSMGQSVEAYEQYF. The DNA for the CDR3 is TGTGCCAGCAGCTCACCCTCCATGGGACAGTCCGTCGAGGCCTACGAGCAGTACTTC.